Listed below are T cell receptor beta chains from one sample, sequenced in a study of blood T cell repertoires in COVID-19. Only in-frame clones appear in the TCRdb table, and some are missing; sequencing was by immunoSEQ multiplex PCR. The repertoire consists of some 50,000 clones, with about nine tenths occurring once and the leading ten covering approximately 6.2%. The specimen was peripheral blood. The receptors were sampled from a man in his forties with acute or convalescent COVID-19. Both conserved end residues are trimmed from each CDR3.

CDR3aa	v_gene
ASSRTIRDSYNEQF	TRBV5-5
ASSFDRVNTEAF	TRBV5-1
ASSVASQETQY	TRBV9
ASIRTGGISDHYEQY	TRBV5-5
ASSLDTANTGELF	TRBV5-1
AWTALLASEDEQY	TRBV30
ASSLYNRQYEQY	TRBV13
ASSPVTTGELF	TRBV11-3
ASSEFGHEQF	TRBV25-1
ASSSSHNEKLF	TRBV7-2
ASSLTGGGELF	TRBV10-2
ASSPRGSQETQY	TRBV18
ASSLLWGQQNTEAF	TRBV5-6
ASSLTAGTYNEQF	TRBV5-4
ASSFQMNNSPLH	TRBV7-2
ASSLDGSSYNEQF	TRBV5-4
ASSAQGGRETQY	TRBV9
ASSETTGGKYSPLH	TRBV10-2
SVEEIRETQY	TRBV29-1
ASSGLGLAGVGEQY	TRBV5-6
ASSLEGGARSPLH	TRBV11-3
ASSQGQGDSPLH	TRBV4-1
ASTYLDRIDNEQF	TRBV10-2
ASSYSGRGLAGNEQF	TRBV6-2/TRBV6-3
ASSQASGGGETQY	TRBV3-1/TRBV3-2
ASSLQGSSTEAF	TRBV5-1
ASSLYKNTEAF	TRBV27
AWGRAAYNEQF	TRBV30
ASRGTGPNSPLH	TRBV6-5
ASSLAQTPYEQY	TRBV27
ASSFKITDYGYT	TRBV5-6